The 9 T cell receptor beta chains below were found in one sample sequenced in a study of cytomegalovirus exposure and HLA in healthy donors. PCR used 60 Vbeta primers and 13 Jbeta primers. The data were produced by immunoSEQ multiplex PCR, yet TCRdb's version contains in-frame clones alone and is incomplete. The repertoire has about 150,000 clones, about 73% of them found once; the top ten carry around 3%. Sequencing was done on a sample of PBMCs. Receptors originate from a man aged 35 to 55 in good health and CMV-seropositive.

The rearrangement uses TRBV7-9 and TRBJ2-5; 11 nucleotides line up with TRBD1. The germline CDR1 and CDR2 sequences are SEHNR and FQNEAQ (reference sequence). J was trimmed by 4 bases and V by 5 bases; bases with no gene match: 15. There are 18 residues in the CDR3. The chain's CDR3 is CASSDLKDRGQERETQYF. CDR3 in DNA: TGTGCCAGCAGCGACCTGAAGGACAGGGGGCAGGAAAGAGAGACCCAGTACTTC.

This chain links TRBV29-1 with TRBJ2-1, with 9 bases lining up with TRBD2. V gave up 6 bases and J gave up 5 bases; unmatched junction bases: 8. Germline CDR1 SQVTM, CDR2 ANQGSEA. There are 14 residues in the CDR3. The CDR3 sequence is CSVETGTSNNEQFF. CDR3 in DNA: TGCAGCGTGGAGACCGGGACTAGCAACAATGAGCAGTTCTTC.

The genes are TRBV9 and TRBJ2-2; the match to TRBD2 covers 14 bases. This CDR3 is built from 18 residues. Per germline, CDR1 SGDLS and CDR2 YYNGEE. Losses at the gene ends were 4 bases for V and 3 bases for J; bases not matched to a gene: 8. CDR3 DNA: TGTGCCAGCAGCCCTGGGACTAGCGGGAGCGGTCACACCGGGGAGCTGTTTTTT. Its protein is CASSPGTSGSGHTGELFF. Combining the CDR3 with reference TRBV9 and TRBJ2-2 gives the whole variable domain DSGVTQTPKHLITATGQRVTLRCSPRSGDLSVYWYQQSLDQGLQFLIQYYNGEERAKGNILERFSAQQFPDLHSELNLSSLELGDSALYFCASSPGTSGSGHTGELFFGEGSRLTVL.

The chain carries TRBV19 and TRBJ2-5; TRBD1 aligns across 8 bases. Per the germline V gene, CDR1 is LNHDA and CDR2 is SQIVND (reference sequence). V shed 5 bases and J 2 bases; nucleotides not matched to a gene: 4. The CDR3 is 14 residues long. The CDR3 sequence is CASSPYRGQETQYF. CDR3 bases: TGTGCCAGTAGTCCATACAGGGGGCAAGAGACCCAGTACTTC. Variable domain in full (rest from reference TRBV19 and TRBJ2-5): DGGITQSPKYLFRKEGQNVTLSCEQNLNHDAMYWYRQDPGQGLRLIYYSQIVNDFQKGDIAEGYSVSREKKESFPLTVTSAQKNPTAFYLCASSPYRGQETQYFGPGTRLLVL.

Worth noting for this clone: The DNA is left out, because the CDR3 cannot be placed on it with certainty; the CDR3 is given as TCRdb lists it. The chain carries TRBV19 and TRBJ2-1; no check of the table's D call, TRBD2, against the DNA was made. Counting both end residues, the CDR3 totals 13 amino acids. The germline V gene encodes CDR1 LNHDA and CDR2 SQIVND (reference sequence). The CDR3 spells CASTSGPHNEQFF.

This clone was recorded a few times. This rearrangement joins TRBV4-2 to TRBJ1-3; 9 bases agree with TRBD1. J lost 6 bases, V lost 0 bases, and 3 bases had no gene match. CDR1 and CDR2 from the germline V gene are LGHNA and YNFKEQ. This CDR3 region has 15 residues. The CDR3 region is CASSQEGTGPNTIYF. For the CDR3, the DNA is TGTGCCAGCAGCCAAGAGGGGACAGGGCCAAACACCATATATTTT.

In nucleotides, the CDR3 is TGTGCCAGCAGCCACCTGGGACAGGGGAATCAGCCCCAGCATTTT. Its translation is CASSHLGQGNQPQHF. The J gene is TRBJ1-5, the V gene TRBV4-2; 10 nucleotides match TRBD1. The CDR3 extends over 15 amino acids. Germline CDR1 and CDR2: LGHNA and YNFKEQ. Trimming removed 3 bases from V and 4 bases from J; junction bases left unmatched: 3.

The gene calls are TRBV7-9 and TRBJ2-1; 7 bases map to TRBD2. Germline V CDR1 and CDR2: SEHNR, FQNEAQ (reference sequence). V was pared by 5 bases and J by 5 bases, with 9 bases of the junction left unmatched. The CDR3 has 15 residues. The CDR3 DNA sequence: TGTGCCAGCAGCAAGGGGCTAGCGGACCACAATGAGCAGTTCTTC. Translating it yields CASSKGLADHNEQFF.

This clone was seen once. This rearrangement joins TRBV5-1 to TRBJ2-5; unclear D gene. Near its end, the DNA agrees better with TRBJ2-7, so the J call may be wrong. Germline V lookup: CDR1 SGHRS, CDR2 YFSETQ. The CDR3 contains 18 residues. The CDR3 nucleotides are TGCGCCAGCAGCTTGGCCGTTGTACTGGGCCAGATCCCCTACGAGCAGTACTTC. Its protein is CASSLAVVLGQIPYEQYF.